This TCR beta chain derives from a study of a mutant IDH1 vaccine in newly diagnosed glioma. CDR1 MRHNA and CDR2 SNTAGT come from the germline V gene. The CDR3 is 19 residues long. Deletions cut 10 bases from V and 0 bases from J, with 28 bases between. To note about this clone: The antigen remains unidentified.

Data came from immunoSEQ multiplex PCR; TCRdb stores just in-frame clones and leaves some out. The profile covers 40,000 or so clones, with about 81% appearing a single time and less than 3% taken by the ten largest. Indicated time point: week 23, last vaccination. Topical imiquimod accompanied each vaccine dose, which consisted of 300 ug of mutant IDH1 20-mer peptide. The receptor comes from a woman aged 18-30 years with glioma. Some clones in this sample may be carry-over from other donors' samples. The chain is built from TRBV6-4 and TRBJ1-3; unclear D gene. Sequencing used PBMCs, obtained from a glioma patient whose treatment included an IDH1 peptide vaccine. CDR3 protein: CATLRGPCRPPHSGNTIYF. In DNA, the CDR3 is TGTGCCACTCTCCGGGGTCCTTGCCGCCCGCCTCACTCTGGAAACACCATATATTTT.